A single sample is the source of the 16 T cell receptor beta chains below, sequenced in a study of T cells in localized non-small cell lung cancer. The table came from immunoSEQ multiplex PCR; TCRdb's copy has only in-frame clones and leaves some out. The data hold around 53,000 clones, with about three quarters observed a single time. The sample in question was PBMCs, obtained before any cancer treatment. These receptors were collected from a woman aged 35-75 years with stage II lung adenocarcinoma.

Here the CDR3 DNA reads TGTGCCAGCAGCTTGATGGGGTATGGCACTGAAGCTTTCTTT. Translating it yields CASSLMGYGTEAFF. V usage is TRBV5-6 and J usage is TRBJ1-1; D is ambiguous. The CDR3 contains 14 residues. Germline assignment: CDR1 SGHDT and CDR2 YYEEEE. V lost 1 base, J lost 4 bases, and 11 bases lay in between.

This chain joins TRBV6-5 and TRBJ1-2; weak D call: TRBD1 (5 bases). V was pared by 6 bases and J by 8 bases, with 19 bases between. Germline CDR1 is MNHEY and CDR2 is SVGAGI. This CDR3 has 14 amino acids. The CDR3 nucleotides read TGTGCCAGCAGACAACGACCACTTGAGGGGGGCTACACCTTC. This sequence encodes CASRQRPLEGGYTF.

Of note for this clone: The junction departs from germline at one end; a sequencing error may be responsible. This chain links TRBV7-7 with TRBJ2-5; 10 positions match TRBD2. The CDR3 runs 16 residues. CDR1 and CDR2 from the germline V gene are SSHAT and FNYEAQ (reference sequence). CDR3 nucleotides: TGTGCTAGCAGCCCCCGCGCAGCGGGGGGGCAAGAGACCCAGTACTTC. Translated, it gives CASSPRAAGGQETQYF.

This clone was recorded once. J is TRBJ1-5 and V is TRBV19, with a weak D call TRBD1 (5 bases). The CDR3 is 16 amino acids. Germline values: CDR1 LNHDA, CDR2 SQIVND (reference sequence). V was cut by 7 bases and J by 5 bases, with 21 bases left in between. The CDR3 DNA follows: TGTGCCAGTACCCTTCAGGTGAGACAGACACATCAGCCCCAGCATTTT. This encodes CASTLQVRQTHQPQHF.

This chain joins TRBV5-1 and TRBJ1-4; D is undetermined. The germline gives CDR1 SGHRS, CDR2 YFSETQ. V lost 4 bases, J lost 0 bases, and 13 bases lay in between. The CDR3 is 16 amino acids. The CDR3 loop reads CASSPNAGATNEKLFF. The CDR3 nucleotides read TGCGCCAGCAGCCCAAATGCTGGCGCAACTAATGAAAAACTGTTTTTT.

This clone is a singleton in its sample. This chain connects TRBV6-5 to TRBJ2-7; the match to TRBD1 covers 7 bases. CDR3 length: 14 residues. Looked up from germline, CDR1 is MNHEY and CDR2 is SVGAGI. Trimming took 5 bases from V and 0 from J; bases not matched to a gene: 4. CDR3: CASSTRQGSYEQYF. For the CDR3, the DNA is TGTGCCAGCAGTACCCGACAGGGCTCCTACGAGCAGTACTTC.

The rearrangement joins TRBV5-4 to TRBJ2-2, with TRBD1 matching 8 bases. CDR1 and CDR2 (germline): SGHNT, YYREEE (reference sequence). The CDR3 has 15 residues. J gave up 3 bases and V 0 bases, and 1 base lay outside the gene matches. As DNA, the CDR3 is TGTGCCAGCAGCTTGGGACAGGGGTACACCGGGGAGCTGTTTTTT. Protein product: CASSLGQGYTGELFF. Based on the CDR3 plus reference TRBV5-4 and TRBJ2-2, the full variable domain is ETGVTQSPTHLIKTRGQQVTLRCSSQSGHNTVSWYQQALGQGPQFIFQYYREEENGRGNFPPRFSGLQFPNYSSELNVNALELDDSALYLCASSLGQGYTGELFFGEGSRLTVL.

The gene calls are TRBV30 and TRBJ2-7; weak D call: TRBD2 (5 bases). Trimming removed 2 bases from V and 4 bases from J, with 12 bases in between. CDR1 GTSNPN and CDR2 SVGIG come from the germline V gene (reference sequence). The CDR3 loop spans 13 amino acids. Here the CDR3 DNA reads TGTGCCTGGAGTCCGAGGGAAGGATACGAGCAGTACTTC. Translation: CAWSPREGYEQYF.

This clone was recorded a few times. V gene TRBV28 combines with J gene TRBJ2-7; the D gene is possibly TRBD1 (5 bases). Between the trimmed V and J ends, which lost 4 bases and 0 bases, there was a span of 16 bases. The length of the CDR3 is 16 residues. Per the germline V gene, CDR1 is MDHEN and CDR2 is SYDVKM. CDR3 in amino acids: CASSSLTEWSSYEQYF. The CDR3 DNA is TGTGCCAGCAGTTCCCTGACAGAATGGAGCTCCTACGAGCAGTACTTC.

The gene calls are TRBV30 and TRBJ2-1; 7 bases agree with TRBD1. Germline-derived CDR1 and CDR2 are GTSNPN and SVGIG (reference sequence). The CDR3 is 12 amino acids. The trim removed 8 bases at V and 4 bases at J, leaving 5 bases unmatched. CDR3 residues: CAARTGYNEQFF. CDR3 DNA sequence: TGTGCCGCTCGGACAGGATACAATGAGCAGTTCTTC.

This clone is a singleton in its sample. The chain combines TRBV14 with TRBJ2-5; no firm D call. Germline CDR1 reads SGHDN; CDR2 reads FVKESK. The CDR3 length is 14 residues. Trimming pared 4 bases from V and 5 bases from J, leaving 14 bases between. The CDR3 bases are TGTGCCAGCAGCCTTGTAGGGCCTCGGGAGACCCAGTACTTC. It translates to CASSLVGPRETQYF.

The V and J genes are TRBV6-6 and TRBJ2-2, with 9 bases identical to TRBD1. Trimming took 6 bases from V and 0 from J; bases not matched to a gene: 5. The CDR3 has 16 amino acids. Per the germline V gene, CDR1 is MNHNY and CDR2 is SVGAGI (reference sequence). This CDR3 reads CASRIQGATNTGELFF. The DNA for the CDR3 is TGTGCCAGCAGGATACAGGGGGCTACGAACACCGGGGAGCTGTTTTTT.

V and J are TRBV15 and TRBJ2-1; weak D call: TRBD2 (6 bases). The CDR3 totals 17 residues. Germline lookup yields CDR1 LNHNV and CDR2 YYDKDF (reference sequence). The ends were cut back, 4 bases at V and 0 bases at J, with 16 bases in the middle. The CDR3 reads CATSTGIAANSYNEQFF. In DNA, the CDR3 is TGTGCCACCAGCACCGGAATAGCGGCGAACTCCTACAATGAGCAGTTCTTC.

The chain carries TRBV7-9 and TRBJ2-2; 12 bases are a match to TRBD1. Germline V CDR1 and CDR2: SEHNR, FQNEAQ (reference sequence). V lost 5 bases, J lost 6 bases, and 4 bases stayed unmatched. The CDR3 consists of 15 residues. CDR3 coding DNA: TGTGCCAGCAGCCATGGGACAGGGGGCCCCGGGGAGCTGTTTTTT. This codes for CASSHGTGGPGELFF.

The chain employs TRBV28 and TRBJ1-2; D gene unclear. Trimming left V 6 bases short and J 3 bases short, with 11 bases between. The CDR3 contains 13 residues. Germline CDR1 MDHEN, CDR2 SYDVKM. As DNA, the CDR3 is TGTGCCAGCAGGGAGGGCCCCGACTATGGCTACACCTTC. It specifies CASREGPDYGYTF.

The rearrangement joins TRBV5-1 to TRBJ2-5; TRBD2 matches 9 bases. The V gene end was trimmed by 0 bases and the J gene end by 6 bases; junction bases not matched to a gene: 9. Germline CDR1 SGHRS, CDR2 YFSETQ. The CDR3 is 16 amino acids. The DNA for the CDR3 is TGCGCCAGCAGCTTGGCCTTGCGGGGGGGCGAAAAGACCCAGTACTTC. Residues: CASSLALRGGEKTQYF. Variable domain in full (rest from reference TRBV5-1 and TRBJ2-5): KAGVTQTPRYLIKTRGQQVTLSCSPISGHRSVSWYQQTPGQGLQFLFEYFSETQRNKGNFPGRFSGRQFSNSRSEMNVSTLELGDSALYLCASSLALRGGEKTQYFGPGTRLLVL.